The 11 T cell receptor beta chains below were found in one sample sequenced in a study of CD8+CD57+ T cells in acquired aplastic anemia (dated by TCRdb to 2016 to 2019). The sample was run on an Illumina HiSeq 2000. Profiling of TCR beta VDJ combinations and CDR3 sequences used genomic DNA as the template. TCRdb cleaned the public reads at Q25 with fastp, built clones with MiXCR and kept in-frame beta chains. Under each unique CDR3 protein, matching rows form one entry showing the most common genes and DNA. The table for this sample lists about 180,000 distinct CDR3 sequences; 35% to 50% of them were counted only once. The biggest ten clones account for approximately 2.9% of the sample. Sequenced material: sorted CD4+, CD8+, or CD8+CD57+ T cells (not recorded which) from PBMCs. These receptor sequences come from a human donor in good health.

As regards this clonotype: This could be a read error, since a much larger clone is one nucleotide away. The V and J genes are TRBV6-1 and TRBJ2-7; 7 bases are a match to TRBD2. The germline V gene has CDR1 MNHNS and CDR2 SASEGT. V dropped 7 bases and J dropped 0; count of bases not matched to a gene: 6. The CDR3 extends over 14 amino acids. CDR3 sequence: CASTSGTNSYEQYF. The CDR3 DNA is TGTGCCAGCACCTCCGGGACTAACTCCTACGAGCAGTACTTC.

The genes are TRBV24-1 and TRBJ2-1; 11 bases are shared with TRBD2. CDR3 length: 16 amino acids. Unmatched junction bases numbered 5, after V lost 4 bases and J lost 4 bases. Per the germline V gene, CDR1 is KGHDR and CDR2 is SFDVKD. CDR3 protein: CATSDRLAGFYNEQFF. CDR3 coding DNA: TGTGCCACCAGTGACCGACTAGCGGGGTTTTACAATGAGCAGTTCTTC.

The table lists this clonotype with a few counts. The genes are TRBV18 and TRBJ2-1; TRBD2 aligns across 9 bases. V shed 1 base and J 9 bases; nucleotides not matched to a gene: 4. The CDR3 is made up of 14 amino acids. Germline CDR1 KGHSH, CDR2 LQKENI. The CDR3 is CASSPRASGTEQFF. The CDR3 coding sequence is TGTGCCAGCTCACCACGCGCTAGCGGGACTGAGCAGTTCTTC.

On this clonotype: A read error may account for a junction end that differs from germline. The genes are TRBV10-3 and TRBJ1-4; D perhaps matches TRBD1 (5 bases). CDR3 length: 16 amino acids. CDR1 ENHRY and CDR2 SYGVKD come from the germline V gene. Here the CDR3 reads CAISESGAGLGEKLSF. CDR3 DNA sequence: TGTGCCATCAGTGAGTCTGGGGCCGGGCTTGGTGAAAAACTGTCTTTT.

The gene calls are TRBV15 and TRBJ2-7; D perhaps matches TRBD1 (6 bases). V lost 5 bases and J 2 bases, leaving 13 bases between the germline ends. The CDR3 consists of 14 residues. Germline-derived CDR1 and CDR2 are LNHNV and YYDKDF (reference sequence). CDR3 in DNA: TGTGCCACCAGCTTACGGACAGACACCTACGAGCAGTACTTC. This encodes CATSLRTDTYEQYF.

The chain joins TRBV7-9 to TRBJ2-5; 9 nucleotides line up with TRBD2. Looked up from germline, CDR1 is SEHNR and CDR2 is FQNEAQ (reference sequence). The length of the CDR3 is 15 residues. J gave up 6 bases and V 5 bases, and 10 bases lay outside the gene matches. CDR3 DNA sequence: TGTGCCAGCAGCCTTGGGGCGGGAGGGCCGCAGACCCAGTACTTC. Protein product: CASSLGAGGPQTQYF.

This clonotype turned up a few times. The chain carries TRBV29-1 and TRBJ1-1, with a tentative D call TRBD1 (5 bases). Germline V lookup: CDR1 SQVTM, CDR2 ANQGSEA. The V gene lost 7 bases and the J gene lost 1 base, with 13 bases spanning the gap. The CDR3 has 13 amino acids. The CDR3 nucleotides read TGCAGCGCCGAAGGGGCGGGGAACACTGAAGCTTTCTTT. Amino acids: CSAEGAGNTEAFF.

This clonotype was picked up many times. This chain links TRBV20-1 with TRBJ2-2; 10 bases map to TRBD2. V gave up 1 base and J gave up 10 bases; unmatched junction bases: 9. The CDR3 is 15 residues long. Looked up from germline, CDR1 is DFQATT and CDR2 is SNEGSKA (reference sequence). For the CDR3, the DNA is TGCAGTGCTAGAGGGAGTAGCGGGAGGTCCCAGGAGCTGTTTTTT. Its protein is CSARGSSGRSQELFF.

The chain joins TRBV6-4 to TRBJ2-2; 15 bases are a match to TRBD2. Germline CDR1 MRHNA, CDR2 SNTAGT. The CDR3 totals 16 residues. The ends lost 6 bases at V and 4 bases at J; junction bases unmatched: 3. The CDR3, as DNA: TGTGCCAGCAGGGGACTAGCGGGAGGTTGCACCGGGGAGCTGTTTTTT. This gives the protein CASRGLAGGCTGELFF.

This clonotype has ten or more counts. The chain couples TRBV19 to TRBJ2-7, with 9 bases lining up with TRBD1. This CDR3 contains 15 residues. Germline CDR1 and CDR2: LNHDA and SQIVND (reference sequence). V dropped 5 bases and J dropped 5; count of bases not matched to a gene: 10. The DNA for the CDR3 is TGTGCCAGTAGTGTTACCGGGACAGGGCACCACGAGCAGTACTTC. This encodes CASSVTGTGHHEQYF.

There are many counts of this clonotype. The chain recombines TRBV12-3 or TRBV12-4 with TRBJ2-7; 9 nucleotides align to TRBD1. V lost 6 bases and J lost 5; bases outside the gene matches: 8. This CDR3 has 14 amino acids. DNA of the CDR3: TGTGCCAGCAGCCCGGGACAGGGTAGCCACGAGCAGTACTTC. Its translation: CASSPGQGSHEQYF.